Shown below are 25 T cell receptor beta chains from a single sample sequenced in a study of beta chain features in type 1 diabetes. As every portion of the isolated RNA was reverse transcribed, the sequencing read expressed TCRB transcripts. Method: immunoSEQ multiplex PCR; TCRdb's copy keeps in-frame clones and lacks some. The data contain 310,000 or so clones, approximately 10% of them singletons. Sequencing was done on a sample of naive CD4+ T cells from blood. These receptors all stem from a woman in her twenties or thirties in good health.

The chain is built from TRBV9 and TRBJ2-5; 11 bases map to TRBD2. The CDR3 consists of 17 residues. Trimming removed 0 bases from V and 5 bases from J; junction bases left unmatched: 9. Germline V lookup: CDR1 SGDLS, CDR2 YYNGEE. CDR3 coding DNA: TGTGCCAGCAGCGTAGCCGCCTCCGCTAGCGGGAGGGAGACCCAGTACTTC. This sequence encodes CASSVAASASGRETQYF.

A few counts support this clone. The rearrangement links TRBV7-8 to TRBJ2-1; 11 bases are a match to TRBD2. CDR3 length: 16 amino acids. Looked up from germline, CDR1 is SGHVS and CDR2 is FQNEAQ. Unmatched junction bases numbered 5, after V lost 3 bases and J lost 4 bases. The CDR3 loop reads CASSFPGTSGYNEQFF. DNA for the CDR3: TGTGCCAGCAGCTTTCCCGGGACTAGCGGATACAATGAGCAGTTCTTC.

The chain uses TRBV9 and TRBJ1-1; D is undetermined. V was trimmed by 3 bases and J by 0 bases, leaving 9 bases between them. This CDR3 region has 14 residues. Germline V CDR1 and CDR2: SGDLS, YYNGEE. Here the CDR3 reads CASSALSLNTEAFF. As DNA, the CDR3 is TGTGCCAGCAGCGCCTTATCCCTGAACACTGAAGCTTTCTTT.

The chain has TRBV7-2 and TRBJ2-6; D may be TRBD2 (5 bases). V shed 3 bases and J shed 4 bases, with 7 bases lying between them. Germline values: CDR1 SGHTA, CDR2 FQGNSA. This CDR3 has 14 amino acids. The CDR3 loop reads CASSLDSGANVLTF. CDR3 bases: TGTGCCAGCAGCTTGGACTCAGGGGCCAACGTCCTGACTTTC.

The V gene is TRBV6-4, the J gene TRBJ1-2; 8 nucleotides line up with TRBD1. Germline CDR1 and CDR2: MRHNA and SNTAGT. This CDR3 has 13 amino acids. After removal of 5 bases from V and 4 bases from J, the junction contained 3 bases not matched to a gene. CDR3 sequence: CASSHGTGYGYTF. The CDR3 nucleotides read TGTGCCAGCAGTCACGGGACAGGCTATGGCTACACCTTC.

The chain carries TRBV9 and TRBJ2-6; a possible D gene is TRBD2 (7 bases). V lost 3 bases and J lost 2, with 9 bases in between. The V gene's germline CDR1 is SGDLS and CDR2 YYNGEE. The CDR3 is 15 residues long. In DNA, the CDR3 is TGTGCCAGCAGCGAAGGGGGGGCTGGGGCCAACGTCCTGACTTTC. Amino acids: CASSEGGAGANVLTF. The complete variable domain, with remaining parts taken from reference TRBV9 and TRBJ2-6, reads DSGVTQTPKHLITATGQRVTLRCSPRSGDLSVYWYQQSLDQGLQFLIQYYNGEERAKGNILERFSAQQFPDLHSELNLSSLELGDSALYFCASSEGGAGANVLTFGAGSRLTVL.

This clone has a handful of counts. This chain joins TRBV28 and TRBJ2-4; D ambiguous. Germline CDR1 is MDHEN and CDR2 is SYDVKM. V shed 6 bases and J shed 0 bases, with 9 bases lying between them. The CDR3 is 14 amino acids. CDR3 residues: CASRNDLAKNIQYF. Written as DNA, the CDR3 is TGTGCCAGCAGAAATGACTTAGCCAAAAACATTCAGTACTTC.

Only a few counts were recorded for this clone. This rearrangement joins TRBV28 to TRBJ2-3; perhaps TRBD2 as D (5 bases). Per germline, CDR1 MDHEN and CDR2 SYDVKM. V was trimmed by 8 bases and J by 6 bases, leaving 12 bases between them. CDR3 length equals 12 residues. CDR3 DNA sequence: TGTGCCAGCCAATTAAGGACTGATACGCAGTATTTT. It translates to CASQLRTDTQYF.

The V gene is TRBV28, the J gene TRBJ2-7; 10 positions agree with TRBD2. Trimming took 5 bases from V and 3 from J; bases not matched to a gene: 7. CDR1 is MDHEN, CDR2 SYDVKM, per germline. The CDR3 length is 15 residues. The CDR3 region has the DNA TGTGCCAGCAGTAGCCGGACTAGCGGAAACTACGAGCAGTACTTC. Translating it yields CASSSRTSGNYEQYF.

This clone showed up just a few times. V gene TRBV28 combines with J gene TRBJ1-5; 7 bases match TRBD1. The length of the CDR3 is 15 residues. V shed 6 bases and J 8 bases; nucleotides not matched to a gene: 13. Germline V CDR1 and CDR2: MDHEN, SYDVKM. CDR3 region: CASRPSDRVYEPQHF. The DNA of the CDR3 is TGTGCCAGCAGGCCGTCAGACAGGGTTTACGAGCCCCAGCATTTT.

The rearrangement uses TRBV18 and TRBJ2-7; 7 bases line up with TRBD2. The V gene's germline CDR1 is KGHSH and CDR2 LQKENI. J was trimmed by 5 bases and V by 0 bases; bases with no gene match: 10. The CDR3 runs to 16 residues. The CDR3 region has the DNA TGTGCCAGCTCACCACCGGGGAGGGGCCCCAAAAACGAGCAGTACTTC. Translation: CASSPPGRGPKNEQYF.

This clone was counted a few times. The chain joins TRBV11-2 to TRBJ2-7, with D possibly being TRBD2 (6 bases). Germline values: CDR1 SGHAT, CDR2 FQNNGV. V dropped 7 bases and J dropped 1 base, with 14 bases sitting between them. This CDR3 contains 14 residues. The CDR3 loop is CASTPRRDSYEQYF. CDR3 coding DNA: TGTGCCAGCACCCCGCGGAGGGATTCCTACGAGCAGTACTTC.

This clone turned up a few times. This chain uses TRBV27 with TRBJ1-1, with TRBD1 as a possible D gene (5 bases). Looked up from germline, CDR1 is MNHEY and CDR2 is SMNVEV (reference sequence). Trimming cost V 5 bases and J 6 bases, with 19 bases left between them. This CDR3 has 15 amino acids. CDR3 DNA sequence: TGTGCCAGCAGTCCCTCTGTGGGGGAGGATGCTGAAGCTTTCTTT. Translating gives CASSPSVGEDAEAFF.

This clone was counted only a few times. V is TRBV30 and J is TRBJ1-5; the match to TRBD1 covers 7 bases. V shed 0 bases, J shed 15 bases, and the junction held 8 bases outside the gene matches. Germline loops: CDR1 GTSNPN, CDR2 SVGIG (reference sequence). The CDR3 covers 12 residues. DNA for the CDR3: TGTGCCTGGAGTGTACAAAGGGGGCAATCGCATTTT. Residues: CAWSVQRGQSHF.

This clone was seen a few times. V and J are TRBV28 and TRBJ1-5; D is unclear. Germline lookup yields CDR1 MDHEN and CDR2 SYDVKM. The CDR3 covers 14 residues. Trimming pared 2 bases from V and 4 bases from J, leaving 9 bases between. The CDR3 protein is CASSLGGFNQPQHF. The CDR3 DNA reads TGTGCCAGCAGTTTAGGCGGATTTAATCAGCCCCAGCATTTT.

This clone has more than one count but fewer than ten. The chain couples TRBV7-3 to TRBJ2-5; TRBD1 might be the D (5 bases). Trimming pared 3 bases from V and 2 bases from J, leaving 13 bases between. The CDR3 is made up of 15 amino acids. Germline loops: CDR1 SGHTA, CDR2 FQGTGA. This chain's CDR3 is CASSFQGPPQETQYF. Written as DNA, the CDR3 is TGTGCCAGCAGCTTTCAGGGTCCCCCACAAGAGACCCAGTACTTC.

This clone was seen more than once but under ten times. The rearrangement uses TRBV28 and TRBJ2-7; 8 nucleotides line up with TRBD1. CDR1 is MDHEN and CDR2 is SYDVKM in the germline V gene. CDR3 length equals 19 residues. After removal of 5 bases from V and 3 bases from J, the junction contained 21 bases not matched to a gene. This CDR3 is CASSTLRDRLQVGSYEQYF. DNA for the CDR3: TGTGCCAGCAGTACCCTCCGGGACAGGCTCCAGGTGGGAAGCTACGAGCAGTACTTC.

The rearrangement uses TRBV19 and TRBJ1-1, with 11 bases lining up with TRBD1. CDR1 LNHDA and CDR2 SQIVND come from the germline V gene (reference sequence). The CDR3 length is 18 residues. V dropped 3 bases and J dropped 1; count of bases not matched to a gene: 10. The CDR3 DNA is TGTGCCAGTAGTATTCCGGGACAGGGGGAGGATAAGAACACTGAAGCTTTCTTT. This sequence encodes CASSIPGQGEDKNTEAFF.

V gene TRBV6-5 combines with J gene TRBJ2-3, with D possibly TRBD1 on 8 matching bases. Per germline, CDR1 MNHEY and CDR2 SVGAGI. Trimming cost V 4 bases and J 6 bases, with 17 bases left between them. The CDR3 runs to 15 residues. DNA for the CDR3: TGTGCCAGCAGTTCGGTCGACAGGGGAGGGGATACGCAGTATTTT. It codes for CASSSVDRGGDTQYF.

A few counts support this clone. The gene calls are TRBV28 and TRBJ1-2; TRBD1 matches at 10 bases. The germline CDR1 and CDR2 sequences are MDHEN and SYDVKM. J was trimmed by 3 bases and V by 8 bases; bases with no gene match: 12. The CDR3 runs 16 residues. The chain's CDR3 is CASLTLGTGEDYGYTF. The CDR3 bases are TGTGCCAGCTTGACCCTCGGGACAGGGGAGGACTATGGCTACACCTTC.

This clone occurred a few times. CDR3 sequence: CAWSVQGGAADTQYF. The CDR3 DNA sequence: TGTGCCTGGAGTGTGCAGGGTGGAGCCGCGGATACGCAGTATTTT. J is TRBJ2-3 and V is TRBV30; a weak D match, TRBD1 (5 bases). Per the germline V gene, CDR1 is GTSNPN and CDR2 is SVGIG (reference sequence). The CDR3 extends over 15 amino acids. V gave up 0 bases and J gave up 6 bases, with 16 bases separating them.

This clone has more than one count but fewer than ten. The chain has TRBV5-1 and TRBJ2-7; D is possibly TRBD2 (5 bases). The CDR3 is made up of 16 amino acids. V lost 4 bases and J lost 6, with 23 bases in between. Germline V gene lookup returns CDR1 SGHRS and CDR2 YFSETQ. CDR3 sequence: CASSPDSSAGWGEQYF. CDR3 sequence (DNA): TGCGCCAGCAGCCCGGACTCTAGTGCCGGTTGGGGCGAGCAGTACTTC.

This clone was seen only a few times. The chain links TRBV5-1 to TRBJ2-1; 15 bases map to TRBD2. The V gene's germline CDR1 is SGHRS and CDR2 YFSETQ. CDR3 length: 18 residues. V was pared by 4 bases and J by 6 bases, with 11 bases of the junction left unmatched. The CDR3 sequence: CASSRGGTSGRIINEQFF. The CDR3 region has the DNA TGCGCCAGCAGCCGAGGGGGGACTAGCGGGAGGATTATCAATGAGCAGTTCTTC.

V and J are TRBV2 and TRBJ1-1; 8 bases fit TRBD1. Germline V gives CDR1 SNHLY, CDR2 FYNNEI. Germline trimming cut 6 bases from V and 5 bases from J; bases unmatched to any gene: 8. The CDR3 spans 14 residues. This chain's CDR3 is CASRKGQGRTEAFF. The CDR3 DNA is TGTGCCAGCAGGAAAGGACAGGGTAGGACTGAAGCTTTCTTT.

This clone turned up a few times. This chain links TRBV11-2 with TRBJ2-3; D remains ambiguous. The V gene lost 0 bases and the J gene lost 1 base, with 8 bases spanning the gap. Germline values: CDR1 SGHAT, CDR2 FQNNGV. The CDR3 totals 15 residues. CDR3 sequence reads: CASSLDGGGTDTQYF. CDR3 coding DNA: TGTGCCAGCAGCTTAGACGGCGGAGGCACAGATACGCAGTATTTT.